The T cell receptor beta chain described here comes from a study of cytomegalovirus exposure and HLA in healthy donors. V lost 6 bases to trimming and J lost 0 bases, with 9 bases between them. The CDR3 loop spans 15 amino acids. From germline, CDR1 is KGHSH and CDR2 LQKENI. The PCR made use of 60 Vbeta and 13 Jbeta primers. Assay used: immunoSEQ multiplex PCR; TCRdb lists only in-frame clones, some missing. Counted here are tens of thousands of clones, just under 80% occurring once; the ten biggest clones make up about 3%. The material sequenced was PBMCs. The gene calls are TRBV18 and TRBJ2-6; D not certain. The receptor was isolated from a woman in her thirties or forties in good health and CMV-seronegative. The CDR3 loop is CASSQAPSGANVLTF. The CDR3 DNA reads as TGTGCCAGCTCTCAGGCACCCTCTGGGGCCAACGTCCTGACTTTC.